The clone carrying this TCR beta chain has just a few counts. Its specificity is not known. This sample is part of a study of T cell responses to AZD1222 COVID-19 vaccine. Study summary: Timing groups of about 4 and about 12 weeks for second doses were pooled. Overall study findings and caveats: No repertoire was sampled before or during the peak T cell response, only after it.

This CDR3 is 16 amino acids long. The germline gives CDR1 MNHEY, CDR2 SMNVEV (reference sequence). V was clipped by 1 base and J by 3 bases, with 16 bases between them. The data were produced by immunoSEQ multiplex PCR, yet TCRdb's version contains in-frame clones alone and is incomplete. Of about 100,000 clones in the sample, about 86% were seen once. The sequences come from peripheral blood, collected on day 0 of AZD1222 vaccination. The rearrangement links TRBV27 to TRBJ2-7, with D possibly called TRBD1 or TRBD2 (6 bases each). This TCR was sampled from an adult in good health. In DNA, the CDR3 is TGTGCCAGCAGTTTATTGGGGGGCGAGAATTTCTACGAGCAGTACTTC. Amino acid sequence: CASSLLGGENFYEQYF.